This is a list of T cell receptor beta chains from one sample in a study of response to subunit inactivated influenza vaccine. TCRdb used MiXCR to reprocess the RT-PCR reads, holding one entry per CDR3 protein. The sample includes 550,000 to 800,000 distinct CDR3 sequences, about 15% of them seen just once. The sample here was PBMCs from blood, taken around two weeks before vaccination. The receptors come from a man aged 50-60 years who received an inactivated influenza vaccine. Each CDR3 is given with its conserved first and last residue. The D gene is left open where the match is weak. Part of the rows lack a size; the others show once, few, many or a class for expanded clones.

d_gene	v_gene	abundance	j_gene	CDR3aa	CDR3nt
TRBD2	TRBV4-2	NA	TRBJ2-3	CASSQEIAGVTDTQYF	TGTGCCAGCAGCCAAGAAATAGCGGGAGTTACAGATACGCAGTATTTT
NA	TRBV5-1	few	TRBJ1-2	CASSLGPAEPYGYTF	TGCGCCAGCAGCTTGGGGCCGGCCGAACCCTATGGCTACACCTTC
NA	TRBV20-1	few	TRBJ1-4	CSASEGGDEKLFF	TGCAGTGCTAGTGAGGGTGGGGACGAAAAACTGTTTTTT
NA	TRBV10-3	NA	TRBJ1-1	CASGAEFRGEAFF	TGTGCCTCCGGGGCAGAGTTTAGGGGTGAAGCTTTCTTT
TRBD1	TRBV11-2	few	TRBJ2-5	CASSLDLTGGPGTQYF	TGTGCCAGCAGCTTAGATCTGACAGGGGGCCCGGGGACCCAGTACTTC
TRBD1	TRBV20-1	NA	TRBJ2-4	CSADRGIKNIQYF	TGCAGTGCTGACAGGGGGATCAAAAACATTCAGTACTTC
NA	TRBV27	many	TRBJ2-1	CASSLAGTGYNEQFF	TGTGCCAGCAGTTTGGCAGGGACGGGATACAATGAGCAGTTCTTC
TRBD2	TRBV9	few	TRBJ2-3	CASSVVTSENLDTQYF	TGTGCCAGCAGCGTAGTTACTAGCGAAAATCTGGATACGCAGTATTTT
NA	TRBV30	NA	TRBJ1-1	CAWSVNLNTEAFF	TGTGCCTGGAGTGTAAACCTGAACACTGAAGCTTTCTTT
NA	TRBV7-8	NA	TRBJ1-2	CASSLIAGSADSNYGYTF	TGTGCCAGCAGCTTAATTGCGGGGTCCGCCGACTCTAACTATGGCTACACCTTC
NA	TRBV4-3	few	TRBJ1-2	CASSQGTGVYYGYTF	TGCGCCAGCAGCCAGGGGACCGGGGTTTACTATGGCTACACCTTC
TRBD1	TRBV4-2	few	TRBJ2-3	CASSQDVSRGQGRDTQYF	TGTGCCAGCAGCCAAGATGTTTCTAGAGGACAGGGGAGAGATACGCAGTATTTT
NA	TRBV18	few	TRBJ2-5	CASSPPSLLETQYF	TGTGCCAGCTCACCACCGTCTTTGCTAGAGACCCAGTACTTC
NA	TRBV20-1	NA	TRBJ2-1	CSGGTYNEQFF	TGCAGTGGAGGAACCTACAATGAGCAGTTCTTC
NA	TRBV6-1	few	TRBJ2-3	CASRGNGRDTQYF	TGTGCCAGCAGGGGGAATGGGCGGGATACGCAGTATTTT
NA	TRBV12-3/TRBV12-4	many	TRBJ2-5	CASRLTGETQYF	TGTGCCAGCAGACTAACAGGAGAGACCCAGTACTTC
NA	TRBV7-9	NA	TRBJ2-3	CASSLLAGTQYF	TGTGCCAGCAGCTTATTAGCCGGAACGCAGTATTTT
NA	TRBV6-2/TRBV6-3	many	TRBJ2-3	CASRTSTDTQYF	TGTGCCAGCAGGACTAGCACAGATACGCAGTATTTT
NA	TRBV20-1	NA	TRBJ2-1	CSARDSGAWNEQFF	TGCAGTGCTAGAGATTCGGGGGCATGGAATGAGCAGTTCTTC
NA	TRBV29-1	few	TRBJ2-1	CSVEAGSEDSYNEQFF	TGCAGCGTTGAAGCCGGTAGCGAAGACTCCTACAATGAGCAGTTCTTC
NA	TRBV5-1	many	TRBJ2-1	CASSPPANNEQFF	TGCGCCAGCAGCCCCCCGGCCAACAATGAGCAGTTCTTC
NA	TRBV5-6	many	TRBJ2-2	CASSLGGTMSGELFF	TGTGCCAGCAGCTTGGGCGGGACCATGTCCGGGGAGCTGTTTTTT
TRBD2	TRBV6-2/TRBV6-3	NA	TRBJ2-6	CASNYAWGLSLLPGANVLTF	TGTGCCAGCAATTATGCCTGGGGACTAAGTCTTTTACCTGGGGCCAACGTCCTGACTTTC
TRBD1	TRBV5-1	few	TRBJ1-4	CASSPSSGTGVEKLFF	TGCGCCAGCAGCCCTTCTTCCGGGACAGGGGTTGAAAAACTGTTTTTT
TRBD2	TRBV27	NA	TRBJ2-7	CASSFISSGGAYEQYF	TGTGCCAGCAGTTTCATCTCTAGCGGGGGGGCTTACGAGCAGTACTTC
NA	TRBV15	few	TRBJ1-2	CATSRDRGYGYTF	TGTGCCACCAGCAGAGATCGTGGCTATGGCTACACCTTC
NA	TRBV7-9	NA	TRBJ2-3	CASSFEVAQYF	TGTGCCAGCAGCTTTGAAGTCGCGCAGTATTTT
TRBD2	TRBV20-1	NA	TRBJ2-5	CSAQGLAGDPGETQYF	TGCAGTGCTCAGGGACTAGCGGGAGACCCCGGCGAGACCCAGTACTTC
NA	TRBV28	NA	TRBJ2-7	CASSRPFRYEQYF	TGTGCCAGCAGTCGACCCTTCCGATACGAGCAGTACTTC
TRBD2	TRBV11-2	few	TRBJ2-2	CASVGGSAGELFF	TGTGCCAGCGTGGGGGGGTCGGCCGGGGAGCTGTTTTTT
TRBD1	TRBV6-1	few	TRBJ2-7	CASSDQGPGQGAPEQYF	TGTGCCAGCAGTGACCAAGGCCCGGGACAGGGGGCCCCCGAGCAGTACTTC